This T cell receptor (beta chain) was obtained from a study of post-analysis software for immune sequencing data (dated by TCRdb to the mid-2010s). Describing the broader study: The recorded disease courses included relapsing-remitting, secondary progressive and progressive-relapsing multiple sclerosis, and some patients had no subtype annotation. The patient repertoires were set against under 12 previously published healthy control repertoires from donors whose ages ranged from roughly 6 to 26 years. A subset of samples was prepared in parallel using single-end sample barcoding, then pooled and co-amplified after Illumina adapter ligation.

TCR beta repertoires were profiled from peripheral blood of 13 young patients with multiple sclerosis to demonstrate the VDJtools post-analysis software. The patients with multiple sclerosis were children and adolescents between 6 and 15 years of age. Details on this clonotype: The antigen it binds to is not known. Base-call qualities are not available, and no considerably larger clone is one nucleotide away.

Here is what the overall study found, with its caveats: Several TRBV segments, including TRBV5-6, TRBV5-1 and TRBV20-1, were significantly more frequent in patients than controls. Compared with controls, multiple sclerosis patients had significantly lower normalized Chao1 diversity, a finding suggesting substantial peripheral T-cell clonal expansion. Direct clustering with F measure showed strong co-clustering of samples prepared in the same batch, prompting a batch-effect correction. The multiple sclerosis patient group was slightly younger than the control group.

The method was PCR. The sequencing machine was an Illumina HiSeq 2500. To reduce PCR and sequencing biases, unique molecular identifiers were built into the TCR beta cDNA libraries. Per 1 to 10 million input T cells, around 500,000 cDNA molecules were obtained, such that each molecule approximated one T cell. The same protocol used for the earlier healthy control dataset was applied to prepare and sequence the patient libraries. Within a given batch, samples were prepared together, multiplexed and sequenced on the same HiSeq lane. The study's own analysis went as follows. MIGEC was used to process the raw barcoded reads, and molecular identifier groups with only a single read were discarded before consensus assembly and CDR3 extraction. Clonotype tables were post-analysed with VDJtools, and diversity was normalized by down-sampling all datasets to the smallest sample size. In repertoire overlap clustering, CDR3 amino acid sequences, but not nucleotide sequences, were matched to correct batch-related cross-sample contamination. The public sequencing data were trimmed at Q25 with fastp and processed into clonotypes with MiXCR by TCRdb, which kept only in-frame beta chains. Rows with a matching CDR3 protein are joined into one entry that keeps the most common DNA and genes. TCRdb, not the original authors, processed these V and J calls. Recorded for this sample are about 800,000 distinct CDR3 sequences; roughly 29% of them occurred a single time. The ten most abundant clones make up 0.55% to 0.65% of the sample.

From cysteine to phenylalanine, the CDR3 is 13 amino acids long. Only the CDR3 DNA is retained, 39 bases long and in frame from the first base. V loses 4 bases, J loses 11 bases, and the germline ends lie 12 bases apart. This chain joins TRBV12-3 or TRBV12-4 to TRBJ1-6; there is no confident call for the D gene. The TCR was taken from a girl aged 5-17 years with multiple sclerosis. The sample taken for sequencing was blood. The CDR3 loop reads CASSSHLGTPLHF. The sequenced DNA: TGTGCCAGCAGTTCCCATCTAGGGACACCCCTCCACTTT.